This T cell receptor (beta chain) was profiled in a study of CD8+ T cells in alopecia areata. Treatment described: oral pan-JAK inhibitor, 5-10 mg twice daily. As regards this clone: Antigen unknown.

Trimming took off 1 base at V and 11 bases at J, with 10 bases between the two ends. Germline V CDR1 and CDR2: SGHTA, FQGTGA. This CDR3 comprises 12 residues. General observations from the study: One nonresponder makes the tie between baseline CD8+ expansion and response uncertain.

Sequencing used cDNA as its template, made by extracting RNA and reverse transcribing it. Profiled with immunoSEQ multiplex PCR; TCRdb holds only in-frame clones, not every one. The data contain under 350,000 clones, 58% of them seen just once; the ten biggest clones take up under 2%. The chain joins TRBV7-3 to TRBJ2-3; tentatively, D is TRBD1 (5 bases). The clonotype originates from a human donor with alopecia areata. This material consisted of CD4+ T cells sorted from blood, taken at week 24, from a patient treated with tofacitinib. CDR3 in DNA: TGTGCCAGCAGCTTAAACAGGCGACAGCAGTATTTT. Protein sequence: CASSLNRRQQYF.